This TCR beta chain was sequenced in a study of regulatory T cells in long-lasting Graves disease. General study findings and limits: Persistent disease was characterized by preferential usage of TRBV28, TRBJ1-2 and TRBJ2-5.

The time point is: newly diagnosed GD, antithyroid drugs for less than 3 months. Researchers made the TCR library from RNA that was extracted from PBMCs. Germline assignment: CDR1 KGHSH and CDR2 LQKENI. The CDR3 runs 13 residues. Trimming took off 5 bases at V and 7 bases at J, with 14 bases between the two ends. CDR3-region Arm-PCR and iRepertoire HTBI primers produced the TCR beta libraries. MiXCR, run by TCRdb on the multiplex PCR reads, gives a single entry per CDR3 protein. The repertoire holds over 450,000 distinct CDR3 sequences, with 12% as singletons. This clonotype was seen at least ten times. What it binds is not known. The sample was also linked to a second study, of T cells in Graves' hyperthyroidism and ophthalmopathy.

The J gene is TRBJ1-1, the V gene TRBV18, with a tentative D call TRBD1 (6 bases). The TCR originated in a woman aged 30 to 39 with Graves disease. Sequencing used peripheral blood mononuclear cells (PBMCs), obtained at new diagnosis, from a patient treated with antithyroid drugs. The CDR3 coding sequence is TGTGCCAGCTCATCGATTCAGGGGAATGAAGCTTTCTTT. Its translation is CASSSIQGNEAFF.